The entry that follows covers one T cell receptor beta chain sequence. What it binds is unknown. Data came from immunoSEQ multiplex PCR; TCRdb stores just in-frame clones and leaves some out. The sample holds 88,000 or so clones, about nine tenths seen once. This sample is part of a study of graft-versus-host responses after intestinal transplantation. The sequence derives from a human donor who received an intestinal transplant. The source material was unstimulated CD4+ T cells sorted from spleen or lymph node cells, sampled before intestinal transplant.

Here the CDR3 reads CASSYGQEFREQYF. CDR3 in DNA: TGTGCCAGCAGTTACGGACAGGAGTTTCGGGAGCAGTACTTC. The chain recombines TRBV6-6 with TRBJ2-7; the match to TRBD1 covers 7 bases. CDR1 is MNHNY and CDR2 is SVGAGI in the germline V gene (reference sequence). This CDR3 region has 14 residues. The V gene end was trimmed by 2 bases and the J gene end by 7 bases; junction bases not matched to a gene: 8.